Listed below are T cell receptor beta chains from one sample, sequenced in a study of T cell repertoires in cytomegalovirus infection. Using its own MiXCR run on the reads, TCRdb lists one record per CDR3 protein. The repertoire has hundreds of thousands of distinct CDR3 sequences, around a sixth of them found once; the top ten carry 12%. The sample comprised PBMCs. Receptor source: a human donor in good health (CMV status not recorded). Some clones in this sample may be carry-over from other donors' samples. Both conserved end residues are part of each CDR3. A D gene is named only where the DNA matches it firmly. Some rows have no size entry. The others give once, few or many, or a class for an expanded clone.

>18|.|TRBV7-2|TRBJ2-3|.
TGTGCCAGCAGCTTCTCCGGGGGCCAACGGACTAGCACAGATACGCAGTATTTT
CASSFSGGQRTSTDTQYF
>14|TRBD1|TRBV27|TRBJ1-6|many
TGTGCCAGCAGTAGGGGACAGGGGATTTCACCCCTCCACTTT
CASSRGQGISPLHF
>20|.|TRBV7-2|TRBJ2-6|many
TGTGCCAGCAGCTCCCAAATAGGGGGCTCGGGAGGCTCTGGGGCCAACGTCCTGACTTTC
CASSSQIGGSGGSGANVLTF
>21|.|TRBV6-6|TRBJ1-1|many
TGTGCCAGCAGTTACTCGATCATTAGGGACATTGGCGGAGAGGTGAACACTGAAGCTTTCTTT
CASSYSIIRDIGGEVNTEAFF
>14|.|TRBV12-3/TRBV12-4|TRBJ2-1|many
TGTGCCAGCAGTTTACAGGATCCAAGGAATGAGCAGTTCTTC
CASSLQDPRNEQFF
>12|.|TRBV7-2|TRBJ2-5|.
TGTGCCAGCAGCCCCGAGGTGGAGACCCAGTACTTC
CASSPEVETQYF
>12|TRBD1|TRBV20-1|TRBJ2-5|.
TGCAGTGCTTCTACAGGGGGCGAGACCCAGTACTTC
CSASTGGETQYF
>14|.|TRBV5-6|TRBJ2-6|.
TGTGCCAGCAGCTTGTATCCTGGGGCCAACGTCCTGACTTTC
CASSLYPGANVLTF
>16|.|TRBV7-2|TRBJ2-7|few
TGTGCCAGCAGCTCCATGTTCGGCAGCACCTCCTACGAGCAGTACTTC
CASSSMFGSTSYEQYF
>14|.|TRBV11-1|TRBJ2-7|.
TGTGCCAGCAGCTTAGCGGGACAAATCTACGAGCAGTACTTC
CASSLAGQIYEQYF
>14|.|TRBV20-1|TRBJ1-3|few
TGCAGTGCAAACCGAGGGGGGTCTGGAAACACCATATATTTT
CSANRGGSGNTIYF
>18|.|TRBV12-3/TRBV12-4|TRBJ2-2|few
TGTGCCAGCAGCCTTAGGAGAGGGCGAACAGCCTCGACTGGGGAGCTGTTTTTT
CASSLRRGRTASTGELFF
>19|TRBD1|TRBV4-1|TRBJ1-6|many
TGCGCCAGCAGCCGATTGCCCGGGACAGGGGGCGCCGCTTGGTCACCCCTCCACTTT
CASSRLPGTGGAAWSPLHF
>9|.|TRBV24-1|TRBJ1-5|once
TGTGCCACCCAACAGCCCCAGCATTTT
CATQQPQHF
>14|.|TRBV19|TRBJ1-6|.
TGTGCCAGTAAACAACAGGGTGTGGGGTCACCCCTCCACTTT
CASKQQGVGSPLHF
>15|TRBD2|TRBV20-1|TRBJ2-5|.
TGCAGTGCTGAGAACGGGGGGGCCGGGCAAGAGACCCAGTACTTC
CSAENGGAGQETQYF
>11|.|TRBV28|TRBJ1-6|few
TGTGCCAGCACCCTTGGCGGGTCCCTCCACTTT
CASTLGGSLHF
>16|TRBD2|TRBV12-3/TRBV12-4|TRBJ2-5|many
TGTGCCAGCAGTCCCGGACTAGCGGGCCGGGGTGAGACCCAGTACTTC
CASSPGLAGRGETQYF
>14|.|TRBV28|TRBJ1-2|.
TGTGCCAGCCAGGAGGGAGCCAGGAACTATGGCTACACCTTC
CASQEGARNYGYTF
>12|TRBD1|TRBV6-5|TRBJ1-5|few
TGTGCCACCCGACAGGGGGATCAGCCCCAGCATTTT
CATRQGDQPQHF
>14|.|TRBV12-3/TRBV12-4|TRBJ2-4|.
TGTGCCAGCAGTTTACCGGGACCCAAAAACATTCAGTACTTC
CASSLPGPKNIQYF
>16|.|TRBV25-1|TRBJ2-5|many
TGTGCCAGCAGCCGGGCAGGGAGTCCGCGAGCGGAGACCCAGTACTTC
CASSRAGSPRAETQYF
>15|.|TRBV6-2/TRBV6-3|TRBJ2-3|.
TGTGCCAGCAGTTACGACGCAGGGGGCACAGATACGCAGTATTTT
CASSYDAGGTDTQYF
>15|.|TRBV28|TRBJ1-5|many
TGTGCCAGCAGTTCCGGGTCGAATAGCAATCAGCCCCAGCATTTT
CASSSGSNSNQPQHF
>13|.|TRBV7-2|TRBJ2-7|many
TGTGCCAGCAGCCTTGGGGTGGTCTACGAGCAGTACTTC
CASSLGVVYEQYF
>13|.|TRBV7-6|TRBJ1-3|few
TGTGCCAGCAGCCCTCAGACTGGAAACACCATATATTTT
CASSPQTGNTIYF
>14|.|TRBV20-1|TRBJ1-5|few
TGCAGTGCTAGGCATGAAGTGAGCAATCAGCCCCAGCATTTT
CSARHEVSNQPQHF
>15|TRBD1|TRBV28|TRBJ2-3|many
TGTGCCAGCAGTTCCGGACAGGGACGAGCAGATACGCAGTATTTT
CASSSGQGRADTQYF
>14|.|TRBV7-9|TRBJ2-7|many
TGTGCCAGCAGCTGGTGGCAGAAAGACTACGAGCAGTACTTC
CASSWWQKDYEQYF
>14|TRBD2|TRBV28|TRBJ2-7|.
TGTGCCAGCAGTAATCCGGGGGGGTTCTACGAGCAGTACTTC
CASSNPGGFYEQYF
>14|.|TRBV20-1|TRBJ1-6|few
TGCAGTGCTTGTGGACCCCTGACCGATTCACCCCTCCACTTT
CSACGPLTDSPLHF
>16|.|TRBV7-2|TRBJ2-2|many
TGTGCCAGCAGCCCCGGGGGGCGGGGGCACACCGGGGAGCTGTTTTTT
CASSPGGRGHTGELFF
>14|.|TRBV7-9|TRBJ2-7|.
TGTGCCAGCAGCTTAGTCGGGGTTAACTACGAGCAGTACTTC
CASSLVGVNYEQYF
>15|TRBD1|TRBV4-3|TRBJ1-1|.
TGCGCCAGCAGCCCAGGTCGGGCAGGGGGCACTGAAGCTTTCTTT
CASSPGRAGGTEAFF
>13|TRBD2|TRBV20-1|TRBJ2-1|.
TGCAGTGCTCCTGGGACTAGCGGGGGCCCCCGGCTCTTC
CSAPGTSGGPRLF
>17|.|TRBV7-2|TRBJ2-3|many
TGTGCCAGCAGCTTAGGGGTCCCTTTAGTTTCTGAAGATACGCAGTATTTT
CASSLGVPLVSEDTQYF
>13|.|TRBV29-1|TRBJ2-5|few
TGCAGCGCTCCGGGACCCGATGGAGAGACCCAGTACTTC
CSAPGPDGETQYF
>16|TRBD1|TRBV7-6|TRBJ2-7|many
TGTGCCAGCAGCCTCAACCGGGACAGGGGATTCTACGAGCAGTACTTC
CASSLNRDRGFYEQYF
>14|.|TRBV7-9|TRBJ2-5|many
TGTGCCAGCAGCTATGGGACACCACAAGAGACCCAGTACTTC
CASSYGTPQETQYF
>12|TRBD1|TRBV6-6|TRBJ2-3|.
TGTGCCAGCGATGATACAGGGGGTGAGCAGTATTTT
CASDDTGGEQYF
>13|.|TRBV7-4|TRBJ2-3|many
TGTGCCAGCAACGAAGACGGCACAGATACGCAGTATTTT
CASNEDGTDTQYF
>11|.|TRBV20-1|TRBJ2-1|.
TGCAGTGCTAGAGATAGGGTAGAGGCCCTCTTC
CSARDRVEALF
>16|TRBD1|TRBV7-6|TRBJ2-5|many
TGTGCCAGCAGCAAGGGGACAGAGATGTACCAAGAGACCCAGTACTTC
CASSKGTEMYQETQYF
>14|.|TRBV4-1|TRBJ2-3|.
TGCGCCAGCAGCCAAGCCCCCGGGGCAGATACGCAGTATTTT
CASSQAPGADTQYF
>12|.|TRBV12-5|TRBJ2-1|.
TGTGCTAGTGGTCGGGGGCACAATGAGCAGTTCTTC
CASGRGHNEQFF
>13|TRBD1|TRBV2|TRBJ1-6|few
TGTGCCAGCAGTGAGGACAGGGGTTCACCCCTCCACTTT
CASSEDRGSPLHF
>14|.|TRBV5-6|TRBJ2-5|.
TGTGCCAGCAGCACAACTACAGGGACGGAGACCCAGTACTTC
CASSTTTGTETQYF
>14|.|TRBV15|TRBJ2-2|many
TGTGCCACCAGCAGAGATTTCGAGGCCGGGGAGCTGTTTTTT
CATSRDFEAGELFF
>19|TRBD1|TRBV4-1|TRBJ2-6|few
TGTGCCAGCAGCCAACAACAGGGGGACGAAGTTTCTGGGGCCAACGTCCTGACTTTC
CASSQQQGDEVSGANVLTF
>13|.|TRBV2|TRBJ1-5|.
TGTGCCAGCAGCGCGGTTCTCGAAGAGCCCCAGCATTTT
CASSAVLEEPQHF
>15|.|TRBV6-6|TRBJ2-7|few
TGTGCCAGCAGTTACCCAGGGGACAATGCCTACGAGCAGTACTTC
CASSYPGDNAYEQYF